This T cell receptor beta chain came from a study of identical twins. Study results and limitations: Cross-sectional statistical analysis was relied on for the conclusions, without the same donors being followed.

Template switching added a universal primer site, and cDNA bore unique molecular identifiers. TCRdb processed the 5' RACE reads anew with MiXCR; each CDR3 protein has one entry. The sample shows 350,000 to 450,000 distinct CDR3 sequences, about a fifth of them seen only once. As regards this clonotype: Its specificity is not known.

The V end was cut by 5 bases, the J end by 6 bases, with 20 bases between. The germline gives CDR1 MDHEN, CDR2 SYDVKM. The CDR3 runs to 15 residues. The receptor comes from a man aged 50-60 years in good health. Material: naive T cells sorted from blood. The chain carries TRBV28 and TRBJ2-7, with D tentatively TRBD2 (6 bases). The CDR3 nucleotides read TGTGCCAGCAGTCAAATTCGGGGGTACGCGGGCGAGCAGTACTTC. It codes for CASSQIRGYAGEQYF.